The rows below give T cell receptor beta chains drawn from one sample of a study of graft-versus-host responses after intestinal transplantation. Clones were read by immunoSEQ multiplex PCR, and TCRdb kept only the in-frame ones, dropping some. The table lists some 83,000 clones, 90% to 95% of them singletons. Antigens of these TCRs are unknown. This material consisted of unstimulated CD4+ T cells sorted from spleen or lymph node cells, taken before intestinal transplant. The origin of the receptors is a human donor who received an intestinal transplant. Both conserved end residues are part of each CDR3. Fields, in order: V gene, J gene, D gene, clone size, CDR3 DNA, CDR3 protein. A D gene is named only where the DNA matches it firmly. Some rows mark clone size as missing; the rest say once, few, many or name a class of expanded clone.

TRBV18	TRBJ2-7	TRBD1	-	TGTGCCAGCTCAGCGGGACAGGGGCCCTACTACGAGCAGTACTTC	CASSAGQGPYYEQYF
TRBV2	TRBJ2-1	TRBD2	-	TGTGCCAGCAGACGACTAGCGGGGAACAATGAGCAGTTCTTC	CASRRLAGNNEQFF
TRBV7-9	TRBJ2-1	TRBD2	-	TGTGCCAGCAGCCAAATTAGGATACGGGGGGGCCTAAACAATGAGCAGTTCTTC	CASSQIRIRGGLNNEQFF
TRBV7-2	TRBJ1-2	TRBD1	-	TGTGCCAGCAGCTTAGCGGGGGGACAGGGGGCTTCCTATGGCTACACCTTC	CASSLAGGQGASYGYTF
TRBV7-9	TRBJ1-3	-	few	TGTGCCAGCAGCCCTTTGGCAGGGAGAAACACCATATATTTT	CASSPLAGRNTIYF
TRBV27	TRBJ1-1	-	-	TGTGCCAGCAGTCTAGGTTCGGGACGGACAGTCGAAGCTTTCTTT	CASSLGSGRTVEAFF
TRBV4-3	TRBJ2-3	TRBD2	once	TGCGCCAGCAGCCTAACCCTGGCTAGCGGGGGGGGAGATACGCAGTATTTT	CASSLTLASGGGDTQYF
TRBV2	TRBJ2-5	-	-	TGTGCCAACATGGCTAGCACACAAGAGACCCAGTACTTC	CANMASTQETQYF
TRBV7-8	TRBJ2-3	-	-	TGTGCCAGCAGCGACGGCGGGGTAGATACGCAGTATTTT	CASSDGGVDTQYF
TRBV2	TRBJ2-2	TRBD2	once	TGTGCCAGCAGGTGGTTTGGGAGCGGGATTAACACCGGGGAGCTGTTTTTT	CASRWFGSGINTGELFF
TRBV7-2	TRBJ2-6	-	-	TGTGCCAGCAGCTTGACAGGCCCCGGGGCCAACGTCCTGACTTTC	CASSLTGPGANVLTF
TRBV30	TRBJ2-6	TRBD1	-	TGTGCCTGGAGTCCCAGGGGGCTTGGGGCCAACGTCCTGACTTTC	CAWSPRGLGANVLTF
TRBV19	TRBJ1-1	-	-	TGTGCCAGTAGTATAGAGTCCGGGGGACCTGAAGCTTTCTTT	CASSIESGGPEAFF